Following are 4 T cell receptor beta chains from one sample sequenced in a study of T cell responses to AZD1222 COVID-19 vaccine (dated by TCRdb to the early 2020s). The sample's time point, from its label and the paper: baseline before first vaccination. Libraries were built with the immunoSEQ multiplex PCR assay. What TCRdb holds here is the immuneACCESS table cut down to in-frame rearrangements. Part of the clones is not present; checked against another copy, under half of the missing clones reflect an unresolved V gene, and the others are unexplained. The sample data list 150,000 to 160,000 clones, and roughly nine tenths of these were observed just once. The ten top clones hold 1.5% to 2% of the sample. The specimen comprised peripheral blood, sampled on day 0 of AZD1222 vaccination. These receptors came from an adult in good health.

The chain uses TRBV28 and TRBJ1-2, with 8 bases lining up with TRBD1. The CDR3 sequence is 17 residues long. The ends lost 2 bases at V and 0 bases at J; junction bases unmatched: 8. Germline CDR1 and CDR2: MDHEN and SYDVKM. The CDR3 nucleotides read TGTGCCAGCAGTTTACTGAGGACAGGGATGGCTAACTATGGCTACACCTTC. Translation: CASSLLRTGMANYGYTF.

The rearrangement joins TRBV28 to TRBJ1-1, with no clear D. Per the germline V gene, CDR1 is MDHEN and CDR2 is SYDVKM. Trimming left V 3 bases short and J 0 bases short, with 11 bases between. The CDR3 totals 15 residues. The CDR3 reads CASSFGARMNTEAFF. Here the CDR3 DNA reads TGTGCCAGCAGTTTCGGAGCCAGGATGAACACTGAAGCTTTCTTT.

The chain is built from TRBV11-3 and TRBJ2-1; the match to TRBD2 covers 7 bases. With 1 base clipped from V and 2 bases from J, the junction kept 2 bases outside the gene matches. CDR1 and CDR2 (germline): SGHNT, YENEEA. This CDR3 region has 15 residues. CDR3 in DNA: TGTGCCAGCAGCTTAGCTAGCGGAACCTACAATGAGCAGTTCTTC. It yields the protein CASSLASGTYNEQFF.

The V gene is TRBV6-2 or TRBV6-3, the J gene TRBJ2-7; TRBD2 matches 7 bases. CDR1 MNHEY and CDR2 SVGEGT come from the germline V gene. Trimming removed 2 bases from V and 2 bases from J; junction bases left unmatched: 3. There are 14 residues in the CDR3. CDR3 DNA: TGTGCCAGCAGTTACGGGGGGGGGACCTACGAGCAGTACTTC. It is translated as CASSYGGGTYEQYF.